Here is one T cell receptor (beta chain) with its context. In the authors' methods: Amplification of reference gene primers was used by the study to estimate nucleated cell counts. The table came from immunoSEQ multiplex PCR; TCRdb's copy has only in-frame clones and leaves some out. Clone size and the V and J calls come from that table; the DNA yielded D and trimming. The sample has approximately 140,000 clones; approximately 84% are singletons. The data stem from a study of blood T cell repertoires in COVID-19. Study overall: In Cohort 3, a recovered donor had either two negative PCRs, clearance, or symptom resolution.

Participants reported their clinical history, and cohort assignment relied on those reports. V lost 5 bases and J lost 3; bases outside the gene matches: 8. In germline, CDR1 is LGHDT, CDR2 YNNKEL (reference sequence). The CDR3 length is 15 residues. This clonotype originated in a middle-aged man in a cohort exposed to, infected with or recovered from COVID-19 (not recorded which). Sequencing was carried out using PBMCs or T cells enriched from blood (not recorded which). The chain uses TRBV3-1 (or the pseudogene TRBV3-2) and TRBJ2-3; 7 bases fit TRBD2. The CDR3 sequence: CASSSLTGRTDTQYF. The CDR3 nucleotides read TGTGCCAGCAGCTCCCTCACCGGGAGGACAGATACGCAGTATTTT.